These 16 T cell receptor beta chains came from one sample sequenced in a study of identical twins. Each CDR3 protein gets one entry after TCRdb re-called the 5' RACE reads with MiXCR. The sample holds a few hundred thousand distinct CDR3 sequences, 7.5% to 10% seen once. These sequences were also reported in another study, on yellow fever vaccine responses in identical twins.

Sequencing was done on a sample of PBMCs. The source of these receptors is a woman aged 18-29 years in good health.

Many counts were recorded for this clonotype. The chain carries TRBV6-1 and TRBJ2-1; TRBD1 agrees at 8 bases. This CDR3 has 16 amino acids. J gave up 4 bases and V 6 bases, and 11 bases lay outside the gene matches. Germline CDR1 MNHNS, CDR2 SASEGT. The CDR3 sequence: CASSRTGQGGYNEQFF. The CDR3 bases are TGTGCCAGCAGCCGGACAGGGCAGGGGGGTTACAATGAGCAGTTCTTC.

This clonotype was counted between two and nine times. V and J are TRBV12-3 or TRBV12-4 and TRBJ2-7; 7 bases align to TRBD1. The CDR3 has 13 residues. The junction had 7 bases not matched to a gene; V was cut back by 5 bases and J by 6 bases. CDR3 protein: CASSPTGLSEQYF. In DNA, the CDR3 is TGTGCCAGCAGTCCGACAGGGTTGAGCGAGCAGTACTTC.

In its sample, this clonotype was seen many times. The chain has TRBV5-1 and TRBJ2-1, with D perhaps matching TRBD2 (6 bases). Trimming left V 0 bases short and J 10 bases short, with 14 bases between. The CDR3 consists of 14 residues. Germline V gene lookup returns CDR1 SGHRS and CDR2 YFSETQ. In nucleotides, the CDR3 is TGCGCCAGCAGCTTGGTGCCTAGCGAGAGGGAGCAGTTCTTC. This sequence encodes CASSLVPSEREQFF. Variable domain in full (rest from reference TRBV5-1 and TRBJ2-1): KAGVTQTPRYLIKTRGQQVTLSCSPISGHRSVSWYQQTPGQGLQFLFEYFSETQRNKGNFPGRFSGRQFSNSRSEMNVSTLELGDSALYLCASSLVPSEREQFFGPGTRLTVL.

This clonotype was seen only a few times. The chain recombines TRBV7-2 with TRBJ2-4; maybe TRBD1 (6 bases). Germline CDR1 reads SGHTA; CDR2 reads FQGNSA. The ends were cut back, 5 bases at V and 10 bases at J, with 9 bases in the middle. The CDR3 totals 11 residues. CDR3 region: CASSIGQIQYF. In DNA, the CDR3 is TGTGCCAGCAGCATCGGACAGATTCAGTACTTC.

This clonotype showed up just once. V gene TRBV28 combines with J gene TRBJ2-5; 7 positions match TRBD1. This CDR3 contains 13 residues. Trimming removed 8 bases from V and 7 bases from J; junction bases left unmatched: 10. Germline V lookup: CDR1 MDHEN, CDR2 SYDVKM. The CDR3 loop reads CASVPGGCGTQYF. The DNA of the CDR3 is TGTGCCAGCGTTCCAGGGGGTTGTGGGACCCAGTACTTC.

For this clonotype: A read error may produce the germline difference seen at one junction end. The V gene is TRBV12-3 or TRBV12-4, the J gene TRBJ2-3; 10 nucleotides match TRBD2. The CDR3 is 18 amino acids. CDR3 sequence: CAISFITSGIGPSDTQYF. The DNA for the CDR3 is TGTGCCATCAGTTTCATCACTAGCGGGATAGGGCCATCAGATACGCAGTATTTT.

The chain uses TRBV7-2 and TRBJ2-4, with 9 bases matching TRBD1. V lost 0 bases, J lost 0 bases, and 9 bases stayed unmatched. The CDR3 extends over 19 amino acids. Germline CDR1 is SGHTA and CDR2 is FQGNSA. The CDR3: CASSLAKGTGILAKNIQYF. The CDR3 DNA reads as TGTGCCAGCAGCTTAGCGAAGGGGACAGGGATTCTAGCCAAAAACATTCAGTACTTC.

The rearrangement uses TRBV3-1 and TRBJ1-3; no firm D call. The CDR3 runs 16 residues. Trimming pared 3 bases from V and 0 bases from J, leaving 12 bases between. The germline V gene has CDR1 LGHDT and CDR2 YNNKEL (reference sequence). CDR3 sequence reads: CASSQRRGFSGNTIYF. CDR3 nucleotide sequence: TGTGCCAGCAGCCAGAGACGTGGGTTCTCTGGAAACACCATATATTTT.

This clonotype was counted a few times. The rearrangement joins TRBV15 to TRBJ2-1; D may be TRBD1 (6 bases). This CDR3 region has 13 residues. V shed 5 bases and J shed 9 bases, with 14 bases lying between them. Germline V gene sequence: CDR1 LNHNV, CDR2 YYDKDF (reference sequence). The CDR3 region is CATSGDIGGEQFF. The CDR3 DNA reads as TGTGCCACCAGCGGGGACATTGGGGGTGAGCAGTTCTTC.

The DNA for the CDR3 is TGTGCCAGCAGTAAAATAGCGTCCGATAACACCGGGGAGCTGTTTTTT. This gives the protein CASSKIASDNTGELFF. The chain links TRBV2 to TRBJ2-2; TRBD2 is a possible D gene (5 bases). The CDR3 has 16 residues. Deletions cut 5 bases from V and 2 bases from J, with 15 bases between. From germline, CDR1 is SNHLY and CDR2 FYNNEI.

This clonotype was recorded a few times. The chain couples TRBV25-1 to TRBJ2-7; 10 bases map to TRBD2. The ends lost 6 bases at V and 7 bases at J; junction bases unmatched: 9. The V gene's germline CDR1 is MGHDK and CDR2 SYGVNS. The CDR3 length is 14 residues. Here the CDR3 reads CASRPGVAGGEQYF. The CDR3 DNA sequence: TGTGCCAGCAGGCCGGGGGTAGCGGGAGGAGAGCAGTACTTC.

This clonotype was counted a few times. The chain carries TRBV9 and TRBJ2-2; D is perhaps TRBD2 (5 bases). The CDR3 is 14 residues long. V was shortened by 0 bases and J by 5 bases, with 8 bases between the two germline ends. The germline V gene encodes CDR1 SGDLS and CDR2 YYNGEE. CDR3 nucleotides: TGTGCCAGCAGCGTAGGAGAGGGTACCGGGGAGCTGTTTTTT. It codes for CASSVGEGTGELFF.

This clonotype was picked up many times. In DNA, the CDR3 is TGCGCCAGCGGAATTGGGAGTACTGAAGCTTTCTTT. It is translated as CASGIGSTEAFF. This chain connects TRBV5-1 to TRBJ1-1; D uncertain. The CDR3 totals 12 residues. Germline V CDR1 and CDR2: SGHRS, YFSETQ. Deletions cut 7 bases from V and 5 bases from J, with 12 bases between.

V and J are TRBV6-1 and TRBJ2-7; 9 positions agree with TRBD1. The CDR3 has 15 amino acids. Per the germline V gene, CDR1 is MNHNS and CDR2 is SASEGT. After removal of 7 bases from V and 3 bases from J, the junction contained 10 bases not matched to a gene. The CDR3 region is CASILTGTGNYEQYF. CDR3 sequence (DNA): TGTGCCAGCATCTTAACCGGGACAGGGAACTACGAGCAGTACTTC.

The DNA of the CDR3 is TGTGCCAGCAGCCAGGGGACTTCCTCTGGGGCCAACGTCCTGACTTTC. Its protein is CASSQGTSSGANVLTF. V and J are TRBV3-1 and TRBJ2-6, with a possible D match to TRBD2 (6 bases). CDR1 LGHDT and CDR2 YNNKEL come from the germline V gene (reference sequence). CDR3 length: 16 amino acids. With 3 bases removed from V and 0 bases from J, the gap between germline ends came to 9 bases.

This clonotype showed up just a few times. The chain employs TRBV18 and TRBJ2-7; 7 bases are shared with TRBD1. The CDR3 consists of 16 residues. V gave up 3 bases and J gave up 4 bases; unmatched junction bases: 12. CDR1 and CDR2 from the germline V gene are KGHSH and LQKENI. CDR3 nucleotide sequence: TGTGCCAGCTCACCTCTTCCACAGGGGAGTGGGTACGAGCAGTACTTC. Its protein product is CASSPLPQGSGYEQYF.